The 22 T cell receptor beta chains given below trace back to one sample, sequenced in a study of PD-1 blockade in classical Hodgkin lymphoma. The time point is: cycle 4 day 1 (C4D1), after more than five weeks of nivolumab. Each of the patients experienced relapse following autologous stem cell transplantation, and their brentuximab vedotin exposure differed. The repertoire was sequenced with immunoSEQ multiplex PCR; TCRdb's copy has only in-frame clones and lacks some. Among tens of thousands of clones listed, 90% were seen once. The material sequenced was peripheral blood mononuclear cells (PBMCs), taken before the fourth cycle of nivolumab. The receptor set was obtained from a human donor with classical Hodgkin lymphoma.

The gene calls are TRBV7-9 and TRBJ2-3; the match to TRBD2 covers 8 bases. Germline values: CDR1 SEHNR, CDR2 FQNEAQ (reference sequence). The CDR3 sequence is 13 residues long. V dropped 3 bases and J dropped 5; count of bases not matched to a gene: 1. The CDR3 DNA is TGTGCCAGCAGCTTGGCGGGGGGAGATACGCAGTATTTT. As protein: CASSLAGGDTQYF.

V is TRBV6-6 and J is TRBJ2-2; 8 bases align to TRBD2. CDR3 length: 15 residues. The V gene end was trimmed by 5 bases and the J gene end by 3 bases; junction bases not matched to a gene: 5. Germline values: CDR1 MNHNY, CDR2 SVGAGI (reference sequence). The CDR3 coding sequence is TGTGCCAGCAGTGTGAGCGGGGGAGACACCGGGGAGCTGTTTTTT. Its translation: CASSVSGGDTGELFF.

This chain uses TRBV11-3 with TRBJ2-1, with 13 positions matching TRBD2. CDR1 and CDR2 from the germline V gene are SGHNT and YENEEA. V lost 5 bases and J lost 4; bases outside the gene matches: 5. This CDR3 is 16 amino acids long. Here the CDR3 DNA reads TGTGCCAGCAGCGCCAAACTAGCGGGGGGGTACAATGAGCAGTTCTTC. Translating gives CASSAKLAGGYNEQFF.

The chain employs TRBV4-3 and TRBJ2-1; TRBD2 is a possible D gene (6 bases). The length of the CDR3 is 16 residues. Germline values: CDR1 LGHNA, CDR2 YSLEER. V lost 1 base and J lost 0, with 10 bases in between. CDR3 DNA sequence: TGCGCCAGCAGCCAAGGGTTGGGGGGCTCCTACAATGAGCAGTTCTTC. It codes for CASSQGLGGSYNEQFF.

This clone was seen only once. V gene TRBV6-5 combines with J gene TRBJ1-1, with D uncertain. The V end lost 6 bases, the J end lost 0 bases, and 11 bases lay between the germline ends. This CDR3 is built from 14 residues. The V gene's germline CDR1 is MNHEY and CDR2 SVGAGI. The CDR3 coding sequence is TGTGCCAGCAGAAATTCAAGGGTGAACACTGAAGCTTTCTTT. Amino acid sequence: CASRNSRVNTEAFF.

The chain joins TRBV7-2 to TRBJ2-1; 7 bases match TRBD1. J lost 5 bases, V lost 5 bases, and 3 bases had no gene match. There are 13 residues in the CDR3. Germline V gene data show CDR1 as SGHTA and CDR2 as FQGNSA. The CDR3 spells CASSPDRDNEQFF. CDR3 coding DNA: TGTGCCAGCAGCCCCGACAGGGACAATGAGCAGTTCTTC.

The V gene is TRBV25-1, the J gene TRBJ2-7, with D possibly matching TRBD1 (7 bases). The germline V gene encodes CDR1 MGHDK and CDR2 SYGVNS. CDR3 length: 14 amino acids. V lost 3 bases, J lost 2 bases, and 11 bases lay in between. CDR3 protein: CASSDRGATYEQYF. CDR3 in DNA: TGTGCCAGCAGTGACAGGGGGGCCACCTACGAGCAGTACTTC.

The chain recombines TRBV6-5 with TRBJ1-2, with D hard to call. The CDR3 has 13 residues. CDR1 MNHEY and CDR2 SVGAGI come from the germline V gene. V was shortened by 5 bases and J by 0 bases, with 7 bases between the two germline ends. This chain's CDR3 is CASSPGANYGYTF. The CDR3 bases are TGTGCCAGCAGTCCCGGGGCTAACTATGGCTACACCTTC.

This clone has a count of ten or more. The V and J genes are TRBV7-3 and TRBJ1-1; 12 nucleotides agree with TRBD1. Germline CDR1 and CDR2: SGHTA and FQGTGA. J lost 4 bases, V lost 3 bases, and 12 bases had no gene match. This CDR3 has 18 residues. The CDR3 DNA follows: TGTGCCAGCAGCTTGTGTCGGGGACAGGGGGCGAAGGGCACTGAAGCTTTCTTT. It translates to CASSLCRGQGAKGTEAFF.

This clone was counted once. The rearrangement links TRBV18 to TRBJ2-7; tentative D call: TRBD2 (6 bases). With 2 bases removed from V and 2 bases from J, the gap between germline ends came to 13 bases. There are 15 residues in the CDR3. CDR1 KGHSH and CDR2 LQKENI come from the germline V gene. CDR3 amino acids: CASSPSAGMAYEQYF. The DNA of the CDR3 is TGTGCCAGCTCACCATCAGCGGGTATGGCCTACGAGCAGTACTTC. The whole variable domain, filled in from reference TRBV18 and TRBJ2-7, reads NAGVMQNPRHLVRRRGQEARLRCSPMKGHSHVYWYRQLPEEGLKFMVYLQKENIIDESGMPKERFSAEFPKEGPSILRIQQVVRGDSAAYFCASSPSAGMAYEQYFGPGTRLTVT.

In its sample, this clone was seen once. This CDR3 is CASSPTVPLEGDTEAFF. The CDR3 DNA is TGTGCCAGCTCACCCACCGTCCCTTTAGAGGGGGACACTGAAGCTTTCTTT. The chain joins TRBV18 to TRBJ1-1; weak D call: TRBD1 (6 bases). The CDR3 spans 17 residues. Germline CDR1 is KGHSH and CDR2 is LQKENI. V lost 3 bases to trimming and J lost 3 bases, with 20 bases between them.

The rearrangement joins TRBV30 to TRBJ1-2; TRBD1 matches 10 bases. Germline CDR1 GTSNPN, CDR2 SVGIG (reference sequence). J was trimmed by 1 base and V by 4 bases; bases with no gene match: 3. CDR3 length: 14 amino acids. CDR3 DNA sequence: TGTGCCTGGACCGACAGGGGGCTTAACTATGGCTACACCTTC. This translates into CAWTDRGLNYGYTF.

For this clone: A junction end diverges from the germline sequence, so it may reflect a read error. The rearrangement joins TRBV6-5 to TRBJ1-5; 7 nucleotides align to TRBD1. Germline V gene lookup returns CDR1 MNHEY and CDR2 SVGAGI. This CDR3 is 15 amino acids long. The CDR3 protein is CASSPGQLSYQPQHF. The CDR3 coding sequence is TGTGCCAGCAGCCCGGGACAGCTTAGCTATCAGCCCCAGCATTTT.

The chain joins TRBV5-6 to TRBJ1-1; 11 bases line up with TRBD1. The CDR3 sequence is 14 residues long. Trimming took 4 bases from V and 6 from J; bases not matched to a gene: 5. Germline V gene sequence: CDR1 SGHDT, CDR2 YYEEEE. In DNA, the CDR3 is TGTGCCAGCAGCCCGGACAGGGGGCTGGCTGAAGCTTTCTTT. This translates into CASSPDRGLAEAFF. Based on the CDR3 plus reference TRBV5-6 and TRBJ1-1, the full variable domain is DAGVTQSPTHLIKTRGQQVTLRCSPKSGHDTVSWYQQALGQGPQFIFQYYEEEERQRGNFPDRFSGHQFPNYSSELNVNALLLGDSALYLCASSPDRGLAEAFFGQGTRLTVV.

The chain uses TRBV2 and TRBJ1-2, with D hard to call. In germline, CDR1 is SNHLY, CDR2 FYNNEI. The CDR3 is made up of 10 amino acids. V was shortened by 1 base and J by 8 bases, with 2 bases between the two germline ends. The CDR3 here is CASSEGGYTF. CDR3 nucleotide sequence: TGTGCCAGCAGTGAAGGCGGCTACACCTTC. Filled out from reference TRBV2 and TRBJ1-2, the complete variable domain reads EPEVTQTPSHQVTQMGQEVILRCVPISNHLYFYWYRQILGQKVEFLVSFYNNEISEKSEIFDDQFSVERPDGSNFTLKIRSTKLEDSAMYFCASSEGGYTFGSGTRLTVV.

CDR3 coding DNA: TGTGCCAGCAGCCTCCCGATCCATAGCTCCTACAATGAGCAGTTCTTC. It codes for CASSLPIHSSYNEQFF. The rearrangement links TRBV7-9 to TRBJ2-1; unclear D gene. The ends were cut back, 5 bases at V and 0 bases at J, with 14 bases in the middle. Looked up from germline, CDR1 is SEHNR and CDR2 is FQNEAQ (reference sequence). The CDR3 extends over 16 amino acids.

This chain links TRBV15 with TRBJ2-5; no definite D call. Germline CDR1 reads LNHNV; CDR2 reads YYDKDF (reference sequence). The V gene lost 0 bases and the J gene lost 1 base, with 9 bases spanning the gap. This CDR3 has 15 residues. The CDR3 spells CATSRDPGPQETQYF. CDR3 DNA: TGTGCCACCAGCAGAGATCCCGGCCCCCAAGAGACCCAGTACTTC.

The chain carries TRBV7-9 and TRBJ1-2, with D possibly being TRBD1 (6 bases). With 1 base removed from V and 5 bases from J, the gap between germline ends came to 11 bases. This CDR3 spans 14 amino acids. CDR1 and CDR2 (germline): SEHNR, FQNEAQ (reference sequence). The CDR3 DNA sequence: TGTGCCAGCAGCTTAGGGGGGCCCGGGTATGGCTACACCTTC. Its translation is CASSLGGPGYGYTF.

The V gene is TRBV9, the J gene TRBJ2-4, with D perhaps matching TRBD1 (8 bases). The CDR3 runs to 17 residues. Germline CDR1 reads SGDLS; CDR2 reads YYNGEE. Trimming pared 4 bases from V and 5 bases from J, leaving 22 bases between. The CDR3 loop reads CASSPHPHRGGENIQYF. CDR3 bases: TGTGCCAGCAGCCCCCACCCGCACAGGGGGGGGGAAAACATTCAGTACTTC.

For the CDR3, the DNA is TGTGCCAGCAGCGTAGGGCAGGGGATGAACACTGAAGCTTTCTTT. Translation: CASSVGQGMNTEAFF. The genes are TRBV9 and TRBJ1-1, with D tentatively TRBD1 (6 bases). CDR1 is SGDLS and CDR2 is YYNGEE in the germline V gene. V gave up 0 bases and J gave up 0 bases, with 9 bases separating them. This CDR3 is 15 amino acids long.

The chain employs TRBV5-8 and TRBJ2-6; D tentatively reads TRBD1 or TRBD2 (5 bases each). V lost 3 bases and J lost 5, with 21 bases in between. The CDR3 consists of 18 residues. The germline V gene encodes CDR1 SGHTS and CDR2 YDEGEE. The CDR3 reads CASSWDGALGSWANVLTF. The CDR3 region has the DNA TGTGCCAGCAGCTGGGACGGGGCCCTCGGCTCGTGGGCCAACGTCCTGACTTTC.

DNA for the CDR3: TGTGCCAGCAGTCCGATAGACAGGGGAGGGGCTGGCTACACCTTC. Its protein is CASSPIDRGGAGYTF. J is TRBJ1-2 and V is TRBV27; TRBD1 agrees at 8 bases. In germline, CDR1 is MNHEY, CDR2 SMNVEV (reference sequence). J lost 7 bases, V lost 5 bases, and 12 bases had no gene match. The CDR3 totals 15 residues.